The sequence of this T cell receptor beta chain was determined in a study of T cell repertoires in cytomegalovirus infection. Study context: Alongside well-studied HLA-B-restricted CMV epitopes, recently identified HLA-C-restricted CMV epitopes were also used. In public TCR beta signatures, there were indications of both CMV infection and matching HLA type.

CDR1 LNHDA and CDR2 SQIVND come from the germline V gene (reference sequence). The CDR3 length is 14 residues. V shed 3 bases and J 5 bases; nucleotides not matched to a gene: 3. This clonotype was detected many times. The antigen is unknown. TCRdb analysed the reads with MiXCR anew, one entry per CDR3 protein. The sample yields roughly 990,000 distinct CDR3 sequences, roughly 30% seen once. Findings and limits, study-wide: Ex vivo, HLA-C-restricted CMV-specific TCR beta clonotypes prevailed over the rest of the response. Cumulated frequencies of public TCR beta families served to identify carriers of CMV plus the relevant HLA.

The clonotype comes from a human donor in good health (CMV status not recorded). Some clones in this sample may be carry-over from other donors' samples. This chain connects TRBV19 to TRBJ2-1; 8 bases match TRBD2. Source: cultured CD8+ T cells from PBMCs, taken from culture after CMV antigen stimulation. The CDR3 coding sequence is TGTGCCAGTAGTATCAGCGGGGGAAACAATGAGCAGTTCTTC. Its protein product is CASSISGGNNEQFF. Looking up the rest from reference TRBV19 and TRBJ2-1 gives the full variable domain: DGGITQSPKYLFRKEGQNVTLSCEQNLNHDAMYWYRQDPGQGLRLIYYSQIVNDFQKGDIAEGYSVSREKKESFPLTVTSAQKNPTAFYLCASSISGGNNEQFFGPGTRLTVL.